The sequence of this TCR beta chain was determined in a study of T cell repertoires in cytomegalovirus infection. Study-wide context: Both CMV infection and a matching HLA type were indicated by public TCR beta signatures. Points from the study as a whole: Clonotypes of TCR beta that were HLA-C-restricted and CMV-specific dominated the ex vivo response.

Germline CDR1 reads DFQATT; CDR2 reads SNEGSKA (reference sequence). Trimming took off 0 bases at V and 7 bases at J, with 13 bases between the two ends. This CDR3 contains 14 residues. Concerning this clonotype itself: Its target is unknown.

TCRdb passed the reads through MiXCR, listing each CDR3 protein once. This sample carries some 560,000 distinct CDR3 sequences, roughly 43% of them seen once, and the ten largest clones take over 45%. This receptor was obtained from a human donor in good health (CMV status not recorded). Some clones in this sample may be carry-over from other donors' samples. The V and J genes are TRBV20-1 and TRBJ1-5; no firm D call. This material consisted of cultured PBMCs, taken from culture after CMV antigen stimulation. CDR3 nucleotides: TGCAGTGCTAGAGATCTTGGTTTACGGCAGCCCCAGCATTTT. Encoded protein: CSARDLGLRQPQHF.